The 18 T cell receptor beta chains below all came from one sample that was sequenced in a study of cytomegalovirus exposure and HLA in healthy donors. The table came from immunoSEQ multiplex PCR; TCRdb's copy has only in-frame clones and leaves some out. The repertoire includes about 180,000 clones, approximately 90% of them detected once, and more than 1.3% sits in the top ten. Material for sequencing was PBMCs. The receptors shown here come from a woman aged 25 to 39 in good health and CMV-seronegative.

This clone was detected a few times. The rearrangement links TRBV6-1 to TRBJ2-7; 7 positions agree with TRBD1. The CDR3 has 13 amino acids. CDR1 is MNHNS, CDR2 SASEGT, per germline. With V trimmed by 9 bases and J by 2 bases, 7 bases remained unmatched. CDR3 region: CASPGQGAYEQYF. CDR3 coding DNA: TGTGCCAGTCCGGGGCAGGGGGCCTACGAGCAGTACTTC.

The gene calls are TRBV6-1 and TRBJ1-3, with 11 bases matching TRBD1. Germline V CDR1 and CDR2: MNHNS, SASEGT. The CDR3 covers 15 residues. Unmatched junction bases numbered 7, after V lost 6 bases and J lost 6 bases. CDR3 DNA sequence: TGTGCCAGCAGCATGGACAGGGGGCGGGTAAACACCATATATTTT. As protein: CASSMDRGRVNTIYF.

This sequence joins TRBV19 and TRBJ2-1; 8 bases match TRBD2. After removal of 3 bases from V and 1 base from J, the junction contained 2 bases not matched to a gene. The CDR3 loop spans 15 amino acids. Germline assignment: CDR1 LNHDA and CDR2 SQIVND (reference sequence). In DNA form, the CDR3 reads TGTGCCAGTAGTATTGGGACTAGATCCTACAATGAGCAGTTCTTC. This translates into CASSIGTRSYNEQFF.

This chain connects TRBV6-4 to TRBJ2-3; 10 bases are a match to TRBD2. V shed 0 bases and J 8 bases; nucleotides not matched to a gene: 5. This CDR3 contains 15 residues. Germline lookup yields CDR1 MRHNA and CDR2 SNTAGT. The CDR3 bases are TGTGCCAGCAGTGACTCGAGTAGCGGGGGGAGTACGCAGTATTTT. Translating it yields CASSDSSSGGSTQYF.

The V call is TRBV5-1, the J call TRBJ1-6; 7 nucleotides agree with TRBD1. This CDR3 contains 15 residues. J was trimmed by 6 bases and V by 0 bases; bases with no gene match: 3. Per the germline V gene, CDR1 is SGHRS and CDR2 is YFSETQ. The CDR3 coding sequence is TGCGCCAGCAGCTTGGGGGGGACAGCTAATTCACCCCTCCACTTT. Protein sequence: CASSLGGTANSPLHF.

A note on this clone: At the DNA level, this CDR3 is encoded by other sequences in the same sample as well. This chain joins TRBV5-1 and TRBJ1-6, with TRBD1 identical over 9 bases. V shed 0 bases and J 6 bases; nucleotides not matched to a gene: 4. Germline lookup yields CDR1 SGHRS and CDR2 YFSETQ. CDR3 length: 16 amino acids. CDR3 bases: TGCGCCAGCAGCTTGGGTCCGGGACAGGGTAATTCACCCCTCCACTTT. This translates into CASSLGPGQGNSPLHF.

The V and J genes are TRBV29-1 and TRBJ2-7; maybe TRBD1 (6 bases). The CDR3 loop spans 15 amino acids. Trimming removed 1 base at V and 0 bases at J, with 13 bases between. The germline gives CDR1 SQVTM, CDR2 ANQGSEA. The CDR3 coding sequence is TGCAGCGTTGAAGGGGGGACACTCCTCTCCTACGAGCAGTACTTC. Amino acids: CSVEGGTLLSYEQYF.

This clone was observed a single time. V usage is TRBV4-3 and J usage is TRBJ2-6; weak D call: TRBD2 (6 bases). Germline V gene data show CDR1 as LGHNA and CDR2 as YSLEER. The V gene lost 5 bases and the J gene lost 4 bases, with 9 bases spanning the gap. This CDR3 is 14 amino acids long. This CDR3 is CASSGAGGANVLTF. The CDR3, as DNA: TGCGCCAGCAGCGGGGCGGGGGGGGCCAACGTCCTGACTTTC.

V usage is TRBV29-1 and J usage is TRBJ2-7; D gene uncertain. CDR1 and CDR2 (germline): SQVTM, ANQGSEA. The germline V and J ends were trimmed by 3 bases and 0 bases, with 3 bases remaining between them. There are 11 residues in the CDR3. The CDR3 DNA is TGCAGCGTTGACAGCTCCTACGAGCAGTACTTC. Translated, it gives CSVDSSYEQYF.

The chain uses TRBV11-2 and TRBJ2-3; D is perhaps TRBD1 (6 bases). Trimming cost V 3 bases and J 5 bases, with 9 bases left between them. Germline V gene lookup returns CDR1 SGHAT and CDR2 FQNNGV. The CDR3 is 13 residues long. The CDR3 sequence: CASSFGTQDTQYF. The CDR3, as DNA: TGTGCCAGCAGCTTCGGGACACAAGATACGCAGTATTTT.

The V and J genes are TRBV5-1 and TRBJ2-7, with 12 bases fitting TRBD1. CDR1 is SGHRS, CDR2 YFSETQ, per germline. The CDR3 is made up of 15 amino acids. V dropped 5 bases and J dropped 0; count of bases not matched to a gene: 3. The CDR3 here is CASRGQGALSYEQYF. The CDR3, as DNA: TGCGCCAGCAGGGGACAGGGGGCTCTCTCCTACGAGCAGTACTTC. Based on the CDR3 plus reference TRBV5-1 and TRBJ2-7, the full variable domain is KAGVTQTPRYLIKTRGQQVTLSCSPISGHRSVSWYQQTPGQGLQFLFEYFSETQRNKGNFPGRFSGRQFSNSRSEMNVSTLELGDSALYLCASRGQGALSYEQYFGPGTRLTVT.

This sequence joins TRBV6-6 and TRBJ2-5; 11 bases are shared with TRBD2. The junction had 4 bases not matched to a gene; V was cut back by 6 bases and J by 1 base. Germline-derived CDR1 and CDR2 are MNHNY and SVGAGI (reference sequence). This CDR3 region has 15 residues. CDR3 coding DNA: TGTGCCAGCAGACCACTAGCGGGGGCCCAAGAGACCCAGTACTTC. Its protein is CASRPLAGAQETQYF.

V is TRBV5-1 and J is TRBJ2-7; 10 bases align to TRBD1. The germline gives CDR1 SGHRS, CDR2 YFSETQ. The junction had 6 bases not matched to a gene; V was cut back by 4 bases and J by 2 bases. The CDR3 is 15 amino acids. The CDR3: CASSGAGTGAYEQYF. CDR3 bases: TGCGCCAGCAGCGGGGCCGGGACAGGGGCCTACGAGCAGTACTTC.

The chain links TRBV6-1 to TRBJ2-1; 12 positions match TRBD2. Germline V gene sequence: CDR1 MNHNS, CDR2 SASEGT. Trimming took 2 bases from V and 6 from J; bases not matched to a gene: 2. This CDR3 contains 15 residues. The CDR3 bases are TGTGCCAGCAGTGAAACTAGCGGGGGGTCCAATGAGCAGTTCTTC. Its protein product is CASSETSGGSNEQFF.

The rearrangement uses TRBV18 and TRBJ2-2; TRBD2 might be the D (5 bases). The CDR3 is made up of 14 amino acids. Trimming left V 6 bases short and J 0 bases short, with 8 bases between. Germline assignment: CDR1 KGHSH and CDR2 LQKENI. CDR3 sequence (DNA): TGTGCCAGCTCCGACTATTCGAACACCGGGGAGCTGTTTTTT. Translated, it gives CASSDYSNTGELFF.

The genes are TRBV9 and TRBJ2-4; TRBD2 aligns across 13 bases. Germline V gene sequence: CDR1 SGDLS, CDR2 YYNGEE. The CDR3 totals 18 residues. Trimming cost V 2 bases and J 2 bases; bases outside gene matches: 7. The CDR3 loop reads CASSVGTSGVHPKNIQYF. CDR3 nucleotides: TGTGCCAGCAGCGTCGGGACTAGCGGGGTGCATCCCAAAAACATTCAGTACTTC.

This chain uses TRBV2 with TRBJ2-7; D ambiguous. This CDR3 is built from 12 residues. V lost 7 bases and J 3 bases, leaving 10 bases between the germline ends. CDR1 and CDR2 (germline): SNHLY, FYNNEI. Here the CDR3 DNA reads TGTGCCAGCAAAGAAAAGCGCTACGAGCAGTACTTC. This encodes CASKEKRYEQYF.

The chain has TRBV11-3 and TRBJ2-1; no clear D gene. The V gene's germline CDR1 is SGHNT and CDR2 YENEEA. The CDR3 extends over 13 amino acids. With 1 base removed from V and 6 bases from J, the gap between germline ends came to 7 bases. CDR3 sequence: CASSLVAGNEQFF. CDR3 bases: TGTGCCAGCAGCTTAGTTGCAGGCAATGAGCAGTTCTTC. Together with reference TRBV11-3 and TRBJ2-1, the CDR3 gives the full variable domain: EAGVVQSPRYKIIEKKQPVAFWCNPISGHNTLYWYLQNLGQGPELLIRYENEEAVDDSQLPKDRFSAERLKGVDSTLKIQPAELGDSAVYLCASSLVAGNEQFFGPGTRLTVL.